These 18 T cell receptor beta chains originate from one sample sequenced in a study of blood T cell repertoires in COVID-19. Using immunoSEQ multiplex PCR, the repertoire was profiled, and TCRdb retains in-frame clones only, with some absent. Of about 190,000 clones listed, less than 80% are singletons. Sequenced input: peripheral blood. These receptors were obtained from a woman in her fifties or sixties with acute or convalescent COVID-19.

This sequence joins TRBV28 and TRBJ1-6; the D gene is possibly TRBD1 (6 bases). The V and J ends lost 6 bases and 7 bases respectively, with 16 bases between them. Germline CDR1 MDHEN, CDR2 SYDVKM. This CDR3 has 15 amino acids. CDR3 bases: TGTGCCAGCAGCCCCGCGGTCCAGGGGAATTCACCCCTCCACTTT. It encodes CASSPAVQGNSPLHF.

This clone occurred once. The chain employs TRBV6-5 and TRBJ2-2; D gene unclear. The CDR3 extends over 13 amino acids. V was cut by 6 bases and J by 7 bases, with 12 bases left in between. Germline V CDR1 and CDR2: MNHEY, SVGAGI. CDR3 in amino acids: CASRQRSLGELFF. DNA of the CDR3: TGTGCCAGCAGACAACGGAGTCTCGGGGAGCTGTTTTTT.

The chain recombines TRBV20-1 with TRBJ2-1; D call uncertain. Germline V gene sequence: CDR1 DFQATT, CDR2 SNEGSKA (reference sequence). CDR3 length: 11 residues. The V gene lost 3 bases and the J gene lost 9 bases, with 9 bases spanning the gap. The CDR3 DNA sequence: TGCAGTGCTAGGAGGAGCAGTGAGCAGTTCTTC. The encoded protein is CSARRSSEQFF.

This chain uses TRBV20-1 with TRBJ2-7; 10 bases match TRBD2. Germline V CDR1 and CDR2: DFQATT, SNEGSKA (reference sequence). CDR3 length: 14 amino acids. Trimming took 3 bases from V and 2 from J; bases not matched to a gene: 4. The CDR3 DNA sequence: TGCAGTGCTAGTGGTCTAGCGGGAGCCTACGAGCAGTACTTC. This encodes CSASGLAGAYEQYF.

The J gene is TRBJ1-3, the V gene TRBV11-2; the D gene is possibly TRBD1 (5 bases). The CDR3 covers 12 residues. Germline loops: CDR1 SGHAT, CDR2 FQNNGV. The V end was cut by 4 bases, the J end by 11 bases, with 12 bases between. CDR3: CASSSPDRAIYF. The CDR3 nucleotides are TGTGCCAGCAGCTCCCCCGACAGAGCCATATATTTT.

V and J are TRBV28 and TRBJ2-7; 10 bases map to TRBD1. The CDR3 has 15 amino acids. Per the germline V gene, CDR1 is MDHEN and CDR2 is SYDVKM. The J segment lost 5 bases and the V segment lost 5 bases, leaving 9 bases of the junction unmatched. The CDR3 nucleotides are TGTGCCAGCAGTCGGTCGGGACAGGGGACTCACGAGCAGTACTTC. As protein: CASSRSGQGTHEQYF.

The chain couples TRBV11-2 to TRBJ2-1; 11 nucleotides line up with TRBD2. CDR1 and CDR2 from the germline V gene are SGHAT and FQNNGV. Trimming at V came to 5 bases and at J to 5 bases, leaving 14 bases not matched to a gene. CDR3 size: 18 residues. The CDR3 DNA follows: TGTGCCAGCAGCGCAGAGTCGGGTCTAGCGGGGGGTCACAATGAGCAGTTCTTC. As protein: CASSAESGLAGGHNEQFF. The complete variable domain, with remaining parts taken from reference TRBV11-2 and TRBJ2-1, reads EAGVAQSPRYKIIEKRQSVAFWCNPISGHATLYWYQQILGQGPKLLIQFQNNGVVDDSQLPKDRFSAERLKGVDSTLKIQPAKLEDSAVYLCASSAESGLAGGHNEQFFGPGTRLTVL.

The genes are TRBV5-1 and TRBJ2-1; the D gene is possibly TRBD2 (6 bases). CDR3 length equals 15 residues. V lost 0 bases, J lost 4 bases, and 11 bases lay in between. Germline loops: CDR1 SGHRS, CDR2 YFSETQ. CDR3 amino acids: CASSLAGDFYNEQFF. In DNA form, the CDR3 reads TGCGCCAGCAGCTTGGCGGGAGATTTTTACAATGAGCAGTTCTTC.

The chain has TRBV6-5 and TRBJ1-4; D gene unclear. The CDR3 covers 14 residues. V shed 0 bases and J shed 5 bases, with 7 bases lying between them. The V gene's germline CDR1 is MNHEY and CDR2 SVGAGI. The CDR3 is CASSYSWQNEKLFF. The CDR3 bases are TGTGCCAGCAGTTACTCATGGCAGAATGAAAAACTGTTTTTT.

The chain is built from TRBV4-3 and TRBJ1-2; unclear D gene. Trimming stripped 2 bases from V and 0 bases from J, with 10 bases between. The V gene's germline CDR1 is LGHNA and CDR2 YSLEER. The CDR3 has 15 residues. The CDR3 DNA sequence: TGCGCCAGCAGCCAATCGCGCTCCACTAACTATGGCTACACCTTC. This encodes CASSQSRSTNYGYTF.

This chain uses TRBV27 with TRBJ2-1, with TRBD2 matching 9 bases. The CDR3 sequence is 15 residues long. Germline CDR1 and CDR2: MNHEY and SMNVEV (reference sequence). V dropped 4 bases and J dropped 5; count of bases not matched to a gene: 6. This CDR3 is CASSSISGSDNEQFF. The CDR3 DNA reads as TGTGCCAGCAGTTCAATTAGCGGGAGCGACAATGAGCAGTTCTTC.

CDR3 loop: CAISESYGTGQAFF. In nucleotides, the CDR3 is TGTGCCATCAGTGAGTCATATGGGACAGGGCAAGCTTTCTTT. This sequence joins TRBV10-3 and TRBJ1-1, with TRBD1 matching 9 bases. CDR1 and CDR2 (germline): ENHRY, SYGVKD. The trim removed 0 bases at V and 9 bases at J, leaving 5 bases unmatched. The CDR3 is made up of 14 amino acids.

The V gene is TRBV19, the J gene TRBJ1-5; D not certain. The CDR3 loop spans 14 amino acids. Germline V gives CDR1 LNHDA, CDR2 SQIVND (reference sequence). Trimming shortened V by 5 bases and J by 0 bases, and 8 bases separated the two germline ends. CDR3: CASSREDSNQPQHF. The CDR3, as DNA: TGTGCCAGTAGTCGAGAGGATAGCAATCAGCCCCAGCATTTT.

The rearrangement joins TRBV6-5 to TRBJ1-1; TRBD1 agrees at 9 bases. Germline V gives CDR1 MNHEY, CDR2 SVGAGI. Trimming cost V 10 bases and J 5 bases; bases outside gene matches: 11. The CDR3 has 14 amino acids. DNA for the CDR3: TGTGCCACCTCTATCTTGACAGGGGGAACTGAAGCTTTCTTT. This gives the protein CATSILTGGTEAFF.

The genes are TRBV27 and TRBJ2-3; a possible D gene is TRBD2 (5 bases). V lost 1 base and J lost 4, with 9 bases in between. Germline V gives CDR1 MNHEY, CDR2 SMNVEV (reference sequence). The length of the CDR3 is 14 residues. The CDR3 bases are TGTGCCAGCAGTTTATGGCTAGCCCCAGATACGCAGTATTTT. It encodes CASSLWLAPDTQYF.

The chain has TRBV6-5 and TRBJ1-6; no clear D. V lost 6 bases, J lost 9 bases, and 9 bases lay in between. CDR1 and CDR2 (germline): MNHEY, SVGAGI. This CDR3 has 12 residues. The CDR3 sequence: CASRTGGSPLHF. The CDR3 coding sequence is TGTGCCAGCAGGACTGGAGGTTCACCCCTCCACTTT.

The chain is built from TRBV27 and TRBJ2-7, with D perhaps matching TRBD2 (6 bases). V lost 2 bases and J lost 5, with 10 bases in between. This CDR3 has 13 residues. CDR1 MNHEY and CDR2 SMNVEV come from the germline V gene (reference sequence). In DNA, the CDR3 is TGTGCCAGCAGTTTAGGGGGGTCCAACGAGCAGTACTTC. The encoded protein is CASSLGGSNEQYF.

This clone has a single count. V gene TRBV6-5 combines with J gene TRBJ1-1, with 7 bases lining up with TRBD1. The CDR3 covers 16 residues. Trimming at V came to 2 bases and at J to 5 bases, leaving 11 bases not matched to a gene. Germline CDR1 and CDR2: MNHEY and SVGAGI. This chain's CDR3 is CASSYGSDRVGTEAFF. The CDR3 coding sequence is TGTGCCAGCAGTTACGGATCTGACAGGGTGGGGACTGAAGCTTTCTTT.